Reported below is one T cell receptor beta chain. With template switching, a universal primer site was added, and the cDNA carried unique molecular identifiers. Each CDR3 protein gets one entry after TCRdb re-called the 5' RACE reads with MiXCR. There are roughly 1,500,000 distinct CDR3 sequences in the sample; about 30% occur only once, and more than 0.25% lies in the top ten. Germline trimming cut 5 bases from V and 0 bases from J; bases unmatched to any gene: 8. CDR3 length equals 17 residues. Germline V gene sequence: CDR1 MDHEN, CDR2 SYDVKM. The sample is drawn from a study of identical twins. The donors were all healthy and Caucasian.

The sample consisted of cord blood. The source is a newborn girl in good health. J is TRBJ2-3 and V is TRBV28; 10 bases map to TRBD2. This CDR3 reads CASSTWGLASSTDTQYF. Written as DNA, the CDR3 is TGTGCCAGCAGTACCTGGGGACTAGCGTCTAGCACAGATACGCAGTATTTT.